The following is a TCR beta chain sequence with its context. This specimen comes from a study of blood T cell repertoires in COVID-19. Background on the study: Italy, Spain and the United States were the sources of the convalescent and acute COVID-19 samples. PBMCs, B-cell-depleted T cells, or T cells provided the cDNA or gDNA that made up the material.

Cohorts were based on clinical histories the participants reported. Cohort 3 recovery required two negative PCRs, clearance, or symptom resolution. The CDR3 spans 11 residues. CDR1 is SQVTM and CDR2 is ANQGSEA in the germline V gene. The V end was cut by 5 bases, the J end by 4 bases, with 8 bases between. Profiling relied on immunoSEQ multiplex PCR, and the TCRdb table lists in-frame clones only, not all of them. Here the sample spans 150,000 or so clones, around 83% being singletons. Sequencing was performed on PBMCs or T cells enriched from blood (not recorded which). This TCR was sampled from a man aged 50 to 59 who had recovered from COVID-19. The chain has TRBV29-1 and TRBJ1-2; possible D gene TRBD1, 5 bases. CDR3 in DNA: TGCAGCGTTCAGGGCTTCTATGGCTACACCTTC. Protein: CSVQGFYGYTF.